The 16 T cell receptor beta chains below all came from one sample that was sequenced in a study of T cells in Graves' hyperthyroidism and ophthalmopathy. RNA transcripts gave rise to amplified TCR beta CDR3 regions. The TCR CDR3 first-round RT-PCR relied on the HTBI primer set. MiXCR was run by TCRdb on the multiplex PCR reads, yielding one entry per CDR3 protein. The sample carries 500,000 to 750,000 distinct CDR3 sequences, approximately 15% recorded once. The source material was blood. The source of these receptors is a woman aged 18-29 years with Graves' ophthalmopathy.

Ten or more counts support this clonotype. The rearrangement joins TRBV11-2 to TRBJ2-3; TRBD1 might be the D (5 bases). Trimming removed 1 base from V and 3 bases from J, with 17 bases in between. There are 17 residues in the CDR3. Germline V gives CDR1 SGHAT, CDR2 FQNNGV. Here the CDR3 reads CASSLGSSGPQTDTQYF. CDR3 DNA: TGTGCCAGCAGCTTAGGGTCATCAGGGCCACAAACAGATACGCAGTATTTT.

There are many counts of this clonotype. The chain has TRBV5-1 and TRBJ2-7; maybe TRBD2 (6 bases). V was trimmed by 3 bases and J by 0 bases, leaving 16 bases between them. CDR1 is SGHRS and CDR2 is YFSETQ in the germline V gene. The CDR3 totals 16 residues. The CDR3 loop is CASSSGVSGYSYEQYF. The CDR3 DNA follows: TGCGCCAGCAGCTCGGGGGTTTCGGGTTACTCCTACGAGCAGTACTTC.

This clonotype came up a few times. The CDR3 nucleotides are TGTGCCAGCAGTTTAGGGACAGGGGCTGGCTACACCTTC. It yields the protein CASSLGTGAGYTF. The chain has TRBV12-3 or TRBV12-4 and TRBJ1-2; 9 bases fit TRBD1. The CDR3 consists of 13 residues. V lost 1 base, J lost 7 bases, and 1 base stayed unmatched.

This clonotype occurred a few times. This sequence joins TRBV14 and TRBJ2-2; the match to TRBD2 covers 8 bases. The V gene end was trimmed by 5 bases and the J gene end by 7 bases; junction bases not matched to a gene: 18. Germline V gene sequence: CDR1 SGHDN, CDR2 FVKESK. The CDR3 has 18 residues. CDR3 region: CASSSSLRIAGKSGELFF. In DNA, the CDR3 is TGTGCCAGCAGCTCCTCTTTGAGAATAGCGGGGAAAAGCGGGGAGCTGTTTTTT.

The chain's CDR3 is CASSYSGTGLLSSGNTIYF. The CDR3 DNA is TGTGCCAGCAGTTACTCCGGGACAGGGCTCCTAAGCTCTGGAAACACCATATATTTT. This chain links TRBV6-6 with TRBJ1-3; 9 nucleotides match TRBD1. V shed 0 bases and J 0 bases; nucleotides not matched to a gene: 9. This CDR3 contains 19 residues. The V gene's germline CDR1 is MNHNY and CDR2 SVGAGI (reference sequence).

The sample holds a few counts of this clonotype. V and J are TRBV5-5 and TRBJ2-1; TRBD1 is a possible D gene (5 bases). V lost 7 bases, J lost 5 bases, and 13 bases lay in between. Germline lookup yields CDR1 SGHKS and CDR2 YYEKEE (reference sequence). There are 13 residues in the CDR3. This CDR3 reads CASRVGADNEQFF. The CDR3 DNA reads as TGTGCCAGCCGGGTAGGGGCGGACAATGAGCAGTTCTTC.

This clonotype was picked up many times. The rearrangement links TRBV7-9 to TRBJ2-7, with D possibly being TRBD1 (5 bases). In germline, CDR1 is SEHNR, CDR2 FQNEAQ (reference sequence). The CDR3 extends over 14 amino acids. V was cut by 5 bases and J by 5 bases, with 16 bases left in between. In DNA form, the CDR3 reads TGTGCCAGCAGCCCGTGGGCTTTAGGGGACGAGCAGTACTTC. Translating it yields CASSPWALGDEQYF.

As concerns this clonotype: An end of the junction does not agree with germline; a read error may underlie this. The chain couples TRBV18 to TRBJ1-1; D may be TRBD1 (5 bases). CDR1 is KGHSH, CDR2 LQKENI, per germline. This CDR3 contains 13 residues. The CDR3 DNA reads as TGTGCCAGCTTACCACAGGCTAACACTGAAGCTTTCTTT. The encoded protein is CASLPQANTEAFF.

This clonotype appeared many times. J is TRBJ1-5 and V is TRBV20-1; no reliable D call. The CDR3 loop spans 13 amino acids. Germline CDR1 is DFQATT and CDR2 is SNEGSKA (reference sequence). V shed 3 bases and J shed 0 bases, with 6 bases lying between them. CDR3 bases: TGCAGTGCTAGGGCGGATAGCAATCAGCCCCAGCATTTT. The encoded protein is CSARADSNQPQHF.

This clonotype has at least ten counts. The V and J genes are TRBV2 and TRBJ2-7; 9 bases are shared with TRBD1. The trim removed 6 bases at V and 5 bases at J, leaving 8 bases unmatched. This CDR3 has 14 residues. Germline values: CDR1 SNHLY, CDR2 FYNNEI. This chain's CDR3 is CASRSQGAWNEQYF. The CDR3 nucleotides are TGTGCCAGCAGATCACAGGGGGCTTGGAACGAGCAGTACTTC.

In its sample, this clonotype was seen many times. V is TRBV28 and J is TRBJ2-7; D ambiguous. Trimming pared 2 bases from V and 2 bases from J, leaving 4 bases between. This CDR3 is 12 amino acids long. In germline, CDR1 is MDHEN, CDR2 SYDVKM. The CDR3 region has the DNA TGTGCCAGCAGTTTAAACCCCTACGAGCAGTACTTC. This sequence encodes CASSLNPYEQYF.

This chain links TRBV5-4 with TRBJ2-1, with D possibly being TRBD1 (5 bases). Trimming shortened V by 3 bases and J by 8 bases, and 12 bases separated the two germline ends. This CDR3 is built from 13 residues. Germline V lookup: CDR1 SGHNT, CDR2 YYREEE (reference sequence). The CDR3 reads CASSSTESDEQFF. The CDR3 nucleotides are TGTGCCAGCAGCTCGACAGAATCGGATGAGCAGTTCTTC.

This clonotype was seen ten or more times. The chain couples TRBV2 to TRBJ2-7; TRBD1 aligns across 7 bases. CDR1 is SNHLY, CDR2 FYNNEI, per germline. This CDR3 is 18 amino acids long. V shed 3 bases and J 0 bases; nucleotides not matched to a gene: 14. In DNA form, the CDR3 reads TGTGCCAGCAGTGAGTCCGCCTCCCTAGGACAGGCCTCCTACGAGCAGTACTTC. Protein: CASSESASLGQASYEQYF. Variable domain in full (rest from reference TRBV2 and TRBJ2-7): EPEVTQTPSHQVTQMGQEVILRCVPISNHLYFYWYRQILGQKVEFLVSFYNNEISEKSEIFDDQFSVERPDGSNFTLKIRSTKLEDSAMYFCASSESASLGQASYEQYFGPGTRLTVT.

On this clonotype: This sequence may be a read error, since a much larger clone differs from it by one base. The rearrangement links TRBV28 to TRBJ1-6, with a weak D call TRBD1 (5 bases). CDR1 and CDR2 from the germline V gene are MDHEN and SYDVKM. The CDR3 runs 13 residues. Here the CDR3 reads CASSRDGNSPPHF. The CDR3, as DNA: TGTGCCAGCTCCCGGGACGGAAATTCACCCCCCCACTTT.

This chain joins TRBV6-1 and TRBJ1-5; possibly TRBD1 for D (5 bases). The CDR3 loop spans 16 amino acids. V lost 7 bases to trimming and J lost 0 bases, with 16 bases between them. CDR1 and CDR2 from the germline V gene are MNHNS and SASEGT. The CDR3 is CASTLATAYSNQPQHF. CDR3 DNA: TGTGCCAGCACCCTCGCGACAGCTTATAGCAATCAGCCCCAGCATTTT.

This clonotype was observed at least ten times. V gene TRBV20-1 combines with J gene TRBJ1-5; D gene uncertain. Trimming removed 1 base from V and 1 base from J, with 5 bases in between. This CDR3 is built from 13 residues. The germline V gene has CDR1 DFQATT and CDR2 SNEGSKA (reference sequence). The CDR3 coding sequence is TGCAGTGCTAGAGTGGCCAGCAATCAGCCCCAGCATTTT. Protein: CSARVASNQPQHF.